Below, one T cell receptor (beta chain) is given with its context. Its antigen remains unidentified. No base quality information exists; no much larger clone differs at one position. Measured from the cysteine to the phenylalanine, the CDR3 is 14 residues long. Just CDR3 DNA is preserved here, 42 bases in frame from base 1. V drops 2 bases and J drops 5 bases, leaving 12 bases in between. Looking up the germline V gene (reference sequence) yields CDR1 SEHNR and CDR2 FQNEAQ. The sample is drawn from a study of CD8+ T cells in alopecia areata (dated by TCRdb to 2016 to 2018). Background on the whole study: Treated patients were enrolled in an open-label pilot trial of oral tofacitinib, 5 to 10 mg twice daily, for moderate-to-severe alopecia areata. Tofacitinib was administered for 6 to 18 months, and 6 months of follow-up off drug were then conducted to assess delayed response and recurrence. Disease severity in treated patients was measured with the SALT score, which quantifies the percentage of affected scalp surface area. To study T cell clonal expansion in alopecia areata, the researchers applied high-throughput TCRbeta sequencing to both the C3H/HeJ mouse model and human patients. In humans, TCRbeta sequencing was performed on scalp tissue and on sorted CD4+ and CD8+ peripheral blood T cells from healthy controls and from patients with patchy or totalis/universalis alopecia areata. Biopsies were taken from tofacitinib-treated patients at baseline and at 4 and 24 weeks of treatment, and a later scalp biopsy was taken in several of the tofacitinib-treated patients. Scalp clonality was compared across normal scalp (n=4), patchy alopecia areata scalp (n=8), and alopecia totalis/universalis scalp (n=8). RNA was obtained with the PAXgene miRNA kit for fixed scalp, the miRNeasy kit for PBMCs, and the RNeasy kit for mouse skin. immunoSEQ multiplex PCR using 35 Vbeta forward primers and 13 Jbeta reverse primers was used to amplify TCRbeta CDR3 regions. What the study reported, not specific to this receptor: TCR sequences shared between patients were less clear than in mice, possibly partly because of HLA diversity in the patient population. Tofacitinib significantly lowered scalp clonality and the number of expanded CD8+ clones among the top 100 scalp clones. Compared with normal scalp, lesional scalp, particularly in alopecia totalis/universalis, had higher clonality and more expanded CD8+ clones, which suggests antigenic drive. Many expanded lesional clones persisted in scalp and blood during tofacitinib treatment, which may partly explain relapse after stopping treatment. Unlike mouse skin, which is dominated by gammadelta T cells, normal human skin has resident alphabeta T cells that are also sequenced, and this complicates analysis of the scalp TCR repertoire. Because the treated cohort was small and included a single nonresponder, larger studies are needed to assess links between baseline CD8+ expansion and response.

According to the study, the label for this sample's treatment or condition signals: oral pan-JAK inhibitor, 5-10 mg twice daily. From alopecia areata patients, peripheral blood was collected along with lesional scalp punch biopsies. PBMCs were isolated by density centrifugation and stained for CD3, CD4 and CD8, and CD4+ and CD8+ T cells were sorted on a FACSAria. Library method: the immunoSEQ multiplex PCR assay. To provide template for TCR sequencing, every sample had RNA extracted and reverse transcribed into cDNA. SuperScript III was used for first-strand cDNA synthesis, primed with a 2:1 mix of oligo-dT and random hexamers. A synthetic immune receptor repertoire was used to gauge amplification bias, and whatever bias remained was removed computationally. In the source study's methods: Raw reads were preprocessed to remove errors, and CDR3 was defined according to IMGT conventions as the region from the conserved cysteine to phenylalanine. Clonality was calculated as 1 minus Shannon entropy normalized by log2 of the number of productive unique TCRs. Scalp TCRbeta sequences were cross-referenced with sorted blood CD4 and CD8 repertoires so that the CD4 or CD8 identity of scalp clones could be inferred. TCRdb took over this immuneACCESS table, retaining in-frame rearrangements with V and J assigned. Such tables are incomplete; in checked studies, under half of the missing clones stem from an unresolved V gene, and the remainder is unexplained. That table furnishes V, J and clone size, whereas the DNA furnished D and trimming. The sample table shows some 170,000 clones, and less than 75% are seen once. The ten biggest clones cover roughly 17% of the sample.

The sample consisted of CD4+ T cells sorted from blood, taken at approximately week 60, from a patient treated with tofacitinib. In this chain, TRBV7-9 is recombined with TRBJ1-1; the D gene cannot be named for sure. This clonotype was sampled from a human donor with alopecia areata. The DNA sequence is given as TGTGCCAGCAGCTTAATGGTCTCCCCGACTGAAGCTTTCTTT. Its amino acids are CASSLMVSPTEAFF.